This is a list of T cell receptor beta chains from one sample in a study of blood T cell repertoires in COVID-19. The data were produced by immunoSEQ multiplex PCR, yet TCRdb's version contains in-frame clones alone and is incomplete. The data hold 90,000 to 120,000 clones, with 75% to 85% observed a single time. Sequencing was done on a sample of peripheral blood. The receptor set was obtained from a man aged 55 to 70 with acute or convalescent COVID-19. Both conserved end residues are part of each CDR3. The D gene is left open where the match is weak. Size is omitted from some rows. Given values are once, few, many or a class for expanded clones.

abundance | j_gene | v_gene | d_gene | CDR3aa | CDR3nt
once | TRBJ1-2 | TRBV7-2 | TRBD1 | CASSFGQGANYGYTF | TGTGCCAGCAGCTTTGGACAGGGAGCTAACTATGGCTACACCTTC
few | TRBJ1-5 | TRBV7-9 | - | CASSVRENQPQHF | TGTGCCAGCAGCGTTAGAGAGAATCAGCCCCAGCATTTT
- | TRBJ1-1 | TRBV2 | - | CASSPFTEAFF | TGTGCCAGCAGCCCTTTTACTGAAGCTTTCTTT
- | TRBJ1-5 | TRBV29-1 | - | CSVSDSINQPQHF | TGCAGCGTTTCTGACAGCATCAATCAGCCCCAGCATTTT
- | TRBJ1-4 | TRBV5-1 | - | CASSLDSRPAATNEKLFF | TGCGCCAGCAGCTTGGACAGTCGGCCGGCAGCAACTAATGAAAAACTGTTTTTT
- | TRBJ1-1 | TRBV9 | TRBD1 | CASSVGRVGQGGFFF | TGTGCCAGCAGCGTGGGGCGGGTTGGACAGGGAGGTTTTTTCTTT
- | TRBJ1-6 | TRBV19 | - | CASQAQGVGNSPLHF | TGTGCCAGTCAAGCACAGGGAGTAGGGAATTCACCCCTCCACTTT
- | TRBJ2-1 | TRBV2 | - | CASSTGTRQFF | TGTGCCAGCAGTACCGGGACAAGGCAGTTCTTC
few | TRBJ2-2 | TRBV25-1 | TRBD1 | CASERGQANTGELFF | TGTGCCAGCGAGAGGGGACAGGCCAACACCGGGGAGCTGTTTTTT
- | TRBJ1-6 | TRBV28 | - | CASKTAYNSPLHF | TGTGCCAGCAAGACAGCTTATAATTCACCCCTCCACTTT
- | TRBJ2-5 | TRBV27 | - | CASSPLQAIRRETQYF | TGTGCCAGCAGCCCCTTACAGGCCATAAGAAGGGAGACCCAGTACTTC
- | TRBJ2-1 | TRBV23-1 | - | CASSHRWRTGTLIDEQFF | TGCGCCAGCAGTCACCGCTGGCGCACCGGGACTCTAATCGATGAGCAGTTCTTC
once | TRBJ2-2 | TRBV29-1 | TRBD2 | CGLAGYTGELFF | TGCGGACTAGCGGGTTATACCGGGGAGCTGTTTTTT
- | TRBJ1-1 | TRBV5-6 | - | CASSLVRGTEAFF | TGTGCCAGCAGCTTGGTGCGGGGTACTGAAGCTTTCTTT
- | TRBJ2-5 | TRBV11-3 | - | CASSRSLQETQYF | TGTGCCAGCAGCCGAAGCCTACAAGAGACCCAGTACTTC
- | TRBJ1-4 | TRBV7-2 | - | CASSLDGGTNEKLFF | TGTGCCAGCAGCTTAGACGGGGGAACTAATGAAAAACTGTTTTTT
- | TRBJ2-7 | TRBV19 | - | CASSLYEGNYEQYF | TGTGCCAGTAGCCTCTACGAGGGAAACTACGAGCAGTACTTC
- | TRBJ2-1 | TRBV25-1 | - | CASKQSSYNEQFF | TGTGCCAGCAAACAGAGCTCCTACAATGAGCAGTTCTTC
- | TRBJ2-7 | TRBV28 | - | CASKVGVAVYEQYF | TGTGCCAGCAAAGTAGGGGTAGCGGTATACGAGCAGTACTTC
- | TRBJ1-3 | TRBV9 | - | CASSEQESSGNTIYF | TGTGCCAGCAGTGAACAGGAGAGCTCTGGAAACACCATATATTTT